This T cell receptor beta chain was sequenced in a study of blood T cell repertoires in COVID-19 (dated by TCRdb to the early 2020s). About the full investigation: Samples covering the acute and convalescent phases of COVID-19 were provided by collaborators in the United States, Italy and Spain. The material from the prospective study consisted of cDNA or gDNA derived from T cells, B-cell-depleted T cells, or PBMCs. Deeply sampled blood TCRbeta repertoires from subjects exposed to, actively infected with, or recovered from COVID-19 were included in the dataset. The repertoires were released in a freely available public database meant as a resource for research on the immune response to SARS-CoV-2. Samples came from the ongoing ImmuneRACE study (first 160 participants) plus 1,254 subjects from 6 global collaborators. Nearly every sample came with metadata listing a de-identified subject ID, COVID-19 status, age in years and sex. Where available, HLA class I and class II types were taken from metadata supplied by the sample provider and were not determined by assay-based typing.

As regards this clone: What this receptor recognizes is not known. No much larger clone is present one base from it, and per-base qualities are unavailable.

The paper's findings and limits, for the study overall: The quantity of clinical and demographic metadata differed by source and by participant and was supplied without curation.

Including the terminal cysteine and phenylalanine, the CDR3 comprises 19 residues. Of the read, only the CDR3 DNA is kept; its 57 bases are in frame from base 1. The junction shows trimming of 5 bases on V and 0 bases on J, and the gene matches do not reach 9 bases of it. CDR1 and CDR2 (LNHDA, SQIVND) derive from the germline V gene (reference sequence). Enrolling through a virtual design, the prospective study's participants ranged in age from roughly 18 to 89 years and lived across 20 to 25 United States geographic areas. To assign participants to cohorts, the prospective study relied on clinical history that participants themselves reported in a screening survey and a study questionnaire. ImmuneRACE Cohort 3 recovered participants were defined by two consecutive negative NP/OP PCR tests, healthcare professional clearance, or symptom resolution. In the prospective study, mobile phlebotomists collected whole blood, serum and a nasopharyngeal or oropharyngeal swab from each participant. Prospective study participants could optionally give additional blood draws and questionnaires over a roughly 2-month period. Before DNA extraction, blood samples from the prospective study were shipped at room temperature or frozen.

TCRbeta CDR3 regions were amplified from genomic DNA by means of the immunoSEQ Assay, a bias-controlled multiplex PCR. Concerning the study's data processing: The number of nucleated cells in each sample was estimated from the amplification of reference gene primers within the assay. To quantify the absolute abundance of each unique TCRbeta CDR3 rearrangement, sequence reads were collapsed and filtered. Productive Simpson clonality was computed per sample as the square root of Simpson's diversity index over productive rearrangements. TCRdb retrieved this table from immuneACCESS and kept in-frame rearrangements only. Not all clones are present; in checked studies, unresolved V genes account for under half, and no reason is known for the remainder. For V, J and clone size, that table is used; D and trimming come from the DNA. Counted in this sample were some 320,000 clones; about nine tenths of them appeared once. The top ten clonotypes cover roughly 5.3% of the sample.

The source material was PBMCs or T cells enriched from blood (not recorded which). The chain is assembled from TRBV19 and TRBJ2-1, and TRBD2 aligns with 14 junction nucleotides. This receptor was identified in a man in his 60s who had recovered from COVID-19. The DNA sequence reads TGTGCCAGTAGTGCACAGGGACTAGCGGGGGTTAGCTCCTACAATGAGCAGTTCTTC. Translated, this is CASSAQGLAGVSSYNEQFF.